This TCR beta chain came from a study of CD8 T cells in Susac syndrome. About the study: Sequencing included Susac syndrome patients, 5 or 6 of them with active disease and under ten in remission. The study's findings and limits: Total CD8+ repertoires held some 15 Susac-specific public clones, while CD8+ TEMRA repertoires held four or five.

An input of roughly 0.5 to 1 ug of RNA was subjected to reverse transcription using random hexamers. immunoSEQ multiplex PCR amplified TCR beta CDR3 across 54 Vbeta, 13 Jbeta. TCRdb processed the immunoSEQ multiplex PCR reads anew with MiXCR; each CDR3 protein has one entry. Of 80,000 to 90,000 distinct CDR3 sequences in the sample, just under 95% were seen once. CDR3 size: 16 residues. Unmatched junction bases numbered 12, after V lost 3 bases and J lost 6 bases. The germline V gene has CDR1 MNHNY and CDR2 SVGAGI (reference sequence). As for this clonotype: Antigen specificity is unknown.

V gene TRBV6-6 combines with J gene TRBJ2-7; 9 bases are a match to TRBD2. Sequencing used CD8+ T cells from PBMCs. This TCR came from a human donor with Susac syndrome. This CDR3 is CASSYRQLAGSGEQYF. The CDR3 DNA reads TGTGCCAGCAGTTATCGTCAACTAGCGGGCTCTGGCGAGCAGTACTTC.